The sequence of this T cell receptor beta chain was determined in a study of T cell changes during pregnancy in multiple sclerosis. This CDR3 contains 16 residues. With V trimmed by 2 bases and J by 4 bases, 3 bases remained unmatched. Germline-derived CDR1 and CDR2 are MGHRA and YSYEKL. TCRdb's table, derived via immunoSEQ multiplex PCR, lists solely in-frame clones and lacks some. Here the sample spans fewer than 70,000 clones, 94% being singletons. The sequence came from a female donor with multiple sclerosis, enrolled in a pregnancy study. The specimen comprised CD8+ T cells from peripheral blood mononuclear cells, sampled in the third trimester of pregnancy. The rearrangement joins TRBV4-1 to TRBJ2-3, with 13 positions matching TRBD2. The CDR3 region has the DNA TGCGCCAGCAGCCAAACGGGACTAGCGGGATCAGATACGCAGTATTTT. Translated: CASSQTGLAGSDTQYF.